These 8 T cell receptor beta chains came from one sample sequenced in a study of T cells expressing NK-cell markers. TCRdb processed the 5' RACE reads again and assigns one entry to each CDR3 protein, with no DNA. The clone table shows a few hundred thousand distinct CDR3 sequences, with the ten largest holding 4% to 6.5%. The sequencing sample was made of blood T cells: a sorted CD56 or NKG2C T cell subset, CD4+ or CD8+ T cells, or bulk PBMC T cells (not recorded which). The receptors shown here come from a man aged 18-75 years in good health.

The chain is built from TRBV12-5 and TRBJ2-3; TCRdb selects TRBD2, and the lack of DNA leaves this call unchecked. The CDR3 length is 15 residues. CDR1 is LGHNT, CDR2 FRNRAP, per germline. The CDR3 loop is CASAHPSSATDTQYF.

The rearrangement uses TRBV29-1 and TRBJ1-2; with no DNA, the TCRdb D assignment of TRBD1 cannot be verified. Germline V gene sequence: CDR1 SQVTM, CDR2 ANQGSEA. The CDR3 is 15 residues long. The CDR3: CSVWDRGQTTDGYTF.

J is TRBJ2-4 and V is TRBV20-1; TCRdb names TRBD2, which stays unverified in the absence of DNA. CDR1 is DFQATT, CDR2 SNEGSKA, per germline (reference sequence). The CDR3 is 15 amino acids. CDR3 protein: CSAAKGDGAKNIQYF.

This chain joins TRBV12-3 or TRBV12-4 and TRBJ1-1; the D call from TCRdb, TRBD1, cannot be confirmed without DNA. The CDR3 is 16 amino acids. The CDR3 is CASSLRGRKRNTEAFF.

This sequence joins TRBV6-4 and TRBJ2-1; with no DNA, the TCRdb D assignment of TRBD1 cannot be verified. Germline CDR1 and CDR2: MRHNA and SNTAGT. The CDR3 covers 15 residues. The CDR3 loop reads CASSDSYRGQVAQFF.

The V and J genes are TRBV5-6 and TRBJ2-3. The CDR3 covers 15 residues. The germline V gene encodes CDR1 SGHDT and CDR2 YYEEEE. The CDR3 here is CASSPSLRSTDTQYF. Complete variable domain (other parts from reference TRBV5-6 and TRBJ2-3): DAGVTQSPTHLIKTRGQQVTLRCSPKSGHDTVSWYQQALGQGPQFIFQYYEEEERQRGNFPDRFSGHQFPNYSSELNVNALLLGDSALYLCASSPSLRSTDTQYFGPGTRLTVL.

The chain couples TRBV20-1 to TRBJ1-4. CDR1 and CDR2 (germline): DFQATT, SNEGSKA (reference sequence). This CDR3 has 12 amino acids. This chain's CDR3 is CSTRDRSEKLFF.

V is TRBV5-8 and J is TRBJ1-5. CDR3 length equals 15 residues. Germline assignment: CDR1 SGHTS and CDR2 YDEGEE. The CDR3 reads CASSSGYSLNQPQHF.